These 12 T cell receptor beta chains originate from one sample sequenced in a study of T cells in Graves' hyperthyroidism and ophthalmopathy. Regions amplified from RNA transcripts were the TCR beta CDR3 regions. The HTBI set primed first-round TCR CDR3 RT-PCR. One entry per CDR3 protein, called by TCRdb with MiXCR from the multiplex PCR reads. The sample has roughly 740,000 distinct CDR3 sequences, 16% seen once. Source material: blood. These receptors originate from a man aged 18 to 35 with Graves' hyperthyroidism.

This clonotype appeared many times. The CDR3 region has the DNA TGTGCCACCAGTGATGCCTCGGGACAGTACGAGCAGTACTTC. Residues: CATSDASGQYEQYF. The chain has TRBV24-1 and TRBJ2-7; 7 bases align to TRBD1. The V gene end was trimmed by 3 bases and the J gene end by 4 bases; junction bases not matched to a gene: 5. The germline CDR1 and CDR2 sequences are KGHDR and SFDVKD. The CDR3 length is 14 residues.

This clonotype has a handful of counts. V is TRBV19 and J is TRBJ1-5; TRBD1 matches at 8 bases. The CDR3 loop spans 18 amino acids. Trimming cost V 4 bases and J 2 bases; bases outside gene matches: 13. Germline CDR1 is LNHDA and CDR2 is SQIVND (reference sequence). CDR3 coding DNA: TGTGCCAGTAGTAAACTTGGACAGGGAGGTTTGGGCAATCAGCCCCAGCATTTT. Translating it yields CASSKLGQGGLGNQPQHF. Filled out from reference TRBV19 and TRBJ1-5, the complete variable domain reads DGGITQSPKYLFRKEGQNVTLSCEQNLNHDAMYWYRQDPGQGLRLIYYSQIVNDFQKGDIAEGYSVSREKKESFPLTVTSAQKNPTAFYLCASSKLGQGGLGNQPQHFGDGTRLSIL.

The rearrangement links TRBV20-1 to TRBJ1-3; D is unresolved. Per the germline V gene, CDR1 is DFQATT and CDR2 is SNEGSKA (reference sequence). V shed 1 base and J shed 4 bases, with 11 bases lying between them. The CDR3 extends over 14 amino acids. The CDR3 sequence is CSARGYQAGNTIYF. CDR3 sequence (DNA): TGCAGTGCTAGAGGGTACCAGGCGGGAAACACCATATATTTT.

There are many counts of this clonotype. This CDR3 reads CASSLRQDSVAKLFF. Written as DNA, the CDR3 is TGTGCCAGCAGCTTACGACAAGACAGCGTCGCAAAACTGTTTTTT. J is TRBJ1-4 and V is TRBV5-5; D is possibly TRBD1 (5 bases). V lost 2 bases to trimming and J lost 10 bases, with 18 bases between them. The CDR3 loop spans 15 amino acids. Germline V lookup: CDR1 SGHKS, CDR2 YYEKEE (reference sequence).

The rearrangement joins TRBV11-3 to TRBJ2-3; 10 bases fit TRBD2. V lost 5 bases to trimming and J lost 4 bases; unmatched junction nucleotides: 6. The CDR3 is 15 residues long. The germline V gene has CDR1 SGHNT and CDR2 YENEEA. CDR3 sequence: CASSPSSGSPDTQYF. Written as DNA, the CDR3 is TGTGCCAGCAGCCCCTCTAGCGGGAGCCCAGATACGCAGTATTTT.

At least ten counts were recorded for this clonotype. This rearrangement joins TRBV20-1 to TRBJ2-2; TRBD2 might be the D (5 bases). V was shortened by 5 bases and J by 0 bases, with 13 bases between the two germline ends. There are 15 residues in the CDR3. Germline V gene lookup returns CDR1 DFQATT and CDR2 SNEGSKA (reference sequence). The CDR3 is CSALRAGANTGELFF. In DNA, the CDR3 is TGCAGTGCTTTGCGGGCAGGTGCGAACACCGGGGAGCTGTTTTTT.

This clonotype turned up a few times. The rearrangement joins TRBV10-3 to TRBJ1-1; the D is unclear. The germline V gene encodes CDR1 ENHRY and CDR2 SYGVKD. The CDR3 consists of 13 residues. V was cut by 3 bases and J by 0 bases, with 5 bases left in between. Written as DNA, the CDR3 is TGTGCCATCAGTGAACGTGTGAACACTGAAGCTTTCTTT. Its translation is CAISERVNTEAFF.

The chain has TRBV6-5 and TRBJ2-7, with D hard to call. Germline lookup yields CDR1 MNHEY and CDR2 SVGAGI. V was shortened by 2 bases and J by 8 bases, with 10 bases between the two germline ends. This CDR3 region has 12 residues. The CDR3 DNA reads as TGTGCCAGCAGTTACCGGAAGGGTAAGCAGTACTTC. Translated, it gives CASSYRKGKQYF.

This clonotype came up many times. V usage is TRBV28 and J usage is TRBJ1-2, with no clear D. Germline V CDR1 and CDR2: MDHEN, SYDVKM. The CDR3 runs to 12 residues. Trimming shortened V by 1 base and J by 3 bases, and 3 bases separated the two germline ends. The CDR3 coding sequence is TGTGCCAGCAGTTTATCTTACTATGGCTACACCTTC. It translates to CASSLSYYGYTF.

This clonotype was picked up many times. V and J are TRBV28 and TRBJ1-3, with D maybe TRBD1 (5 bases). Germline-derived CDR1 and CDR2 are MDHEN and SYDVKM. The CDR3 runs 15 residues. V dropped 6 bases and J dropped 0 bases, with 12 bases sitting between them. CDR3 region: CASSRDRPSGNTIYF. As DNA, the CDR3 is TGTGCCAGCAGCCGCGACAGACCCTCTGGAAACACCATATATTTT. Using reference TRBV28 and TRBJ1-3 for the parts outside the CDR3, the full variable domain is DVKVTQSSRYLVKRTGEKVFLECVQDMDHENMFWYRQDPGLGLRLIYFSYDVKMKEKGDIPEGYSVSREKKERFSLILESASTNQTSMYLCASSRDRPSGNTIYFGEGSWLTVV.

This clonotype appeared many times. The V call is TRBV20-1, the J call TRBJ2-1; the match to TRBD2 covers 12 bases. CDR1 DFQATT and CDR2 SNEGSKA come from the germline V gene (reference sequence). The CDR3 length is 14 residues. V lost 5 bases to trimming and J lost 4 bases; unmatched junction nucleotides: 3. Here the CDR3 reads CSAPSGRAYNEQFF. CDR3 in DNA: TGCAGTGCTCCTAGCGGGAGGGCTTACAATGAGCAGTTCTTC.

The V gene is TRBV20-1, the J gene TRBJ1-6, with 10 bases identical to TRBD1. Trimming at V came to 5 bases and at J to 9 bases, leaving 4 bases not matched to a gene. Per germline, CDR1 DFQATT and CDR2 SNEGSKA (reference sequence). The CDR3 totals 13 residues. CDR3 nucleotide sequence: TGCAGTGCTGACAGGGGGCCTGGTTCACCCCTCCACTTT. Protein product: CSADRGPGSPLHF.